These 20 T cell receptor beta chains share one sample of origin, sequenced in a study of T cell changes during pregnancy in multiple sclerosis. Profiled with immunoSEQ multiplex PCR; TCRdb holds only in-frame clones, not every one. The table records around 79,000 clones, around nine tenths of them present only once. Here the sequenced sample was CD4+ T cells from peripheral blood mononuclear cells, taken in the second trimester of pregnancy. The receptor set was obtained from a female donor with multiple sclerosis, enrolled in a pregnancy study.

CDR3 nucleotides: TGTGCCAGCTCACCCCTGAGCGTGAATGAGCAGTTCTTC. This codes for CASSPLSVNEQFF. This chain connects TRBV18 to TRBJ2-1, with D hard to call. The V end lost 3 bases, the J end lost 7 bases, and 10 bases lay between the germline ends. The CDR3 loop spans 13 amino acids. From germline, CDR1 is KGHSH and CDR2 LQKENI.

This clone was recorded once. CDR3 bases: TGTGCCAGCAGCTTAGTCGTAGGGGTTGCCTACGAGCAGTACTTC. It codes for CASSLVVGVAYEQYF. V gene TRBV7-9 combines with J gene TRBJ2-7; possible D gene TRBD1, 5 bases. Germline CDR1 is SEHNR and CDR2 is FQNEAQ (reference sequence). V was trimmed by 1 base and J by 2 bases, leaving 12 bases between them. The CDR3 runs to 15 residues.

The rearrangement uses TRBV7-8 and TRBJ2-7; D is possibly TRBD2 (5 bases). Germline assignment: CDR1 SGHVS and CDR2 FQNEAQ. Between the trimmed V and J ends, which lost 0 bases and 3 bases, there was a span of 6 bases. CDR3 size: 13 residues. Here the CDR3 DNA reads TGTGCCAGCAGCTTAGCGGGAGTCTACGAGCAGTACTTC. It translates to CASSLAGVYEQYF.

The chain recombines TRBV6-1 with TRBJ1-2; perhaps TRBD1 as D (6 bases). The germline V gene has CDR1 MNHNS and CDR2 SASEGT. V was shortened by 3 bases and J by 5 bases, with 16 bases between the two germline ends. The CDR3 has 15 amino acids. As DNA, the CDR3 is TGTGCCAGCAGTGACCCCGGACAGCTGTTATATGGCTACACCTTC. This sequence encodes CASSDPGQLLYGYTF.

The V gene is TRBV5-4, the J gene TRBJ2-7; a possible D gene is TRBD2 (5 bases). V lost 4 bases and J lost 2, with 25 bases in between. CDR3 length equals 18 residues. Germline-derived CDR1 and CDR2 are SGHNT and YYREEE (reference sequence). The chain's CDR3 is CASSPTSHSGVGPYEQYF. The CDR3 nucleotides are TGTGCCAGCAGCCCCACCTCCCACAGCGGAGTAGGCCCCTACGAGCAGTACTTC. Full variable domain (missing parts from reference TRBV5-4 and TRBJ2-7): ETGVTQSPTHLIKTRGQQVTLRCSSQSGHNTVSWYQQALGQGPQFIFQYYREEENGRGNFPPRFSGLQFPNYSSELNVNALELDDSALYLCASSPTSHSGVGPYEQYFGPGTRLTVT.

The gene calls are TRBV7-2 and TRBJ2-3, with 7 bases lining up with TRBD1. CDR1 is SGHTA, CDR2 FQGNSA, per germline. The CDR3 sequence is 14 residues long. V shed 4 bases, J shed 2 bases, and the junction held 3 bases outside the gene matches. CDR3 protein: CASSSGQITDTQYF. The CDR3 DNA is TGTGCCAGCAGCTCGGGACAGATCACAGATACGCAGTATTTT.

This chain uses TRBV6-4 with TRBJ2-1; 12 positions agree with TRBD1. In germline, CDR1 is MRHNA, CDR2 SNTAGT. This CDR3 is 14 amino acids long. The junction had 4 bases not matched to a gene; V was cut back by 4 bases and J by 9 bases. This CDR3 reads CASSGGQGAGEQFF. As DNA, the CDR3 is TGTGCCAGCAGTGGGGGACAGGGGGCCGGTGAGCAGTTCTTC.

This clone has just one count. This sequence joins TRBV18 and TRBJ2-7; 8 bases are shared with TRBD2. Germline V gives CDR1 KGHSH, CDR2 LQKENI. This CDR3 has 14 amino acids. The J segment lost 3 bases and the V segment lost 6 bases, leaving 7 bases of the junction unmatched. The DNA for the CDR3 is TGTGCCAGCTCCGAGGGACTAGTGGGCTACGAGCAGTACTTC. This codes for CASSEGLVGYEQYF.

V is TRBV6-4 and J is TRBJ2-2; 7 positions match TRBD2. The CDR3 has 14 amino acids. J was trimmed by 5 bases and V by 3 bases; bases with no gene match: 3. Germline CDR1 is MRHNA and CDR2 is SNTAGT. The CDR3 DNA reads TGTGCCAGCAGTGAACTAGCGTGGACCGGGGAGCTGTTTTTT. It encodes CASSELAWTGELFF.

This sequence joins TRBV5-6 and TRBJ1-2; 7 nucleotides align to TRBD1. V shed 0 bases and J 3 bases; nucleotides not matched to a gene: 14. The CDR3 runs 18 residues. The germline V gene encodes CDR1 SGHDT and CDR2 YYEEEE. The CDR3 loop is CASSLGLDRVTGDYGYTF. The CDR3 region has the DNA TGTGCCAGCAGCTTGGGTCTCGACAGGGTAACAGGTGACTATGGCTACACCTTC. The full variable domain, rest sourced from reference TRBV5-6 and TRBJ1-2, is DAGVTQSPTHLIKTRGQQVTLRCSPKSGHDTVSWYQQALGQGPQFIFQYYEEEERQRGNFPDRFSGHQFPNYSSELNVNALLLGDSALYLCASSLGLDRVTGDYGYTFGSGTRLTVV.

This clone was seen just once. The J gene is TRBJ1-6, the V gene TRBV30; 8 nucleotides line up with TRBD1. With 2 bases clipped from V and 1 base from J, the junction kept 13 bases outside the gene matches. CDR1 is GTSNPN, CDR2 SVGIG, per germline (reference sequence). This CDR3 has 19 amino acids. The CDR3, as DNA: TGTGCCTGGAGTATGAGGGCAGGGGGCTTGGGTTCCTATAATTCACCCCTCCACTTT. Translating gives CAWSMRAGGLGSYNSPLHF.

V is TRBV7-2 and J is TRBJ2-1; 7 bases are shared with TRBD1. The CDR3 is 12 residues long. Losses at the gene ends were 1 base for V and 13 bases for J; bases not matched to a gene: 4. The germline gives CDR1 SGHTA, CDR2 FQGNSA. Here the CDR3 reads CASSLDRGGQFF. In DNA form, the CDR3 reads TGTGCCAGCAGCTTAGACAGGGGTGGTCAGTTCTTC.

The DNA for the CDR3 is TGTGCCAGCAGTTACAGCGGACTTCCCTACAATGAGCAGTTCTTC. Translation gives CASSYSGLPYNEQFF. The V call is TRBV6-5, the J call TRBJ2-1, with a tentative D call TRBD2 (5 bases). CDR3 length: 15 amino acids. The ends were cut back, 2 bases at V and 2 bases at J, with 10 bases in the middle. The germline V gene encodes CDR1 MNHEY and CDR2 SVGAGI.

This clone was seen a single time. The chain recombines TRBV5-4 with TRBJ2-3; D is possibly TRBD1 (6 bases). Germline CDR1 is SGHNT and CDR2 is YYREEE (reference sequence). The CDR3 totals 13 residues. The V and J ends lost 4 bases and 0 bases respectively, with 6 bases between them. This chain's CDR3 is CASSGQSTDTQYF. CDR3 in DNA: TGTGCCAGCAGCGGACAGAGCACAGATACGCAGTATTTT.

The CDR3 region is CASSTSRGNGTEAFF. CDR3 bases: TGTGCCAGCAGCACCTCTAGGGGTAATGGCACTGAAGCTTTCTTT. The J gene is TRBJ1-1, the V gene TRBV21-1; the table gives TRBD1 as D, unverified against the DNA. TRBV21-1 is flagged as a pseudogene. This CDR3 region has 15 residues.

The chain couples TRBV5-1 to TRBJ2-5; D uncertain. V shed 2 bases and J shed 2 bases, with 7 bases lying between them. The germline V gene has CDR1 SGHRS and CDR2 YFSETQ. The CDR3 totals 13 residues. The DNA of the CDR3 is TGCGCCAGCAGCTTTGAACAGCAAGAGACCCAGTACTTC. Amino acids: CASSFEQQETQYF.

The rearrangement uses TRBV28 and TRBJ2-1; D uncertain. The CDR3 totals 11 residues. The germline V gene has CDR1 MDHEN and CDR2 SYDVKM. The V end was cut by 8 bases, the J end by 4 bases, with 6 bases between. The CDR3 is CASLGYNEQFF. The CDR3, as DNA: TGTGCCAGCCTCGGGTACAATGAGCAGTTCTTC.

This chain links TRBV28 with TRBJ2-7; 10 positions match TRBD1. Germline CDR1 reads MDHEN; CDR2 reads SYDVKM. The CDR3 sequence is 15 residues long. Losses at the gene ends were 1 base for V and 2 bases for J; bases not matched to a gene: 2. CDR3 bases: TGTGCCAGCAGTTTATCGGGACAGGGGACCTACGAGCAGTACTTC. It is translated as CASSLSGQGTYEQYF. The variable domain in full, with the rest retrieved from reference TRBV28 and TRBJ2-7, is DVKVTQSSRYLVKRTGEKVFLECVQDMDHENMFWYRQDPGLGLRLIYFSYDVKMKEKGDIPEGYSVSREKKERFSLILESASTNQTSMYLCASSLSGQGTYEQYFGPGTRLTVT.

The rearrangement joins TRBV6-1 to TRBJ2-7; D is undetermined. The V gene's germline CDR1 is MNHNS and CDR2 SASEGT. The CDR3 sequence is 12 residues long. Trimming left V 2 bases short and J 3 bases short, with 5 bases between. This CDR3 reads CASSEQNYEQYF. In DNA, the CDR3 is TGTGCCAGCAGTGAACAGAACTACGAGCAGTACTTC.

This clone occurred many times. J is TRBJ2-1 and V is TRBV7-3; D not resolved. CDR1 SGHTA and CDR2 FQGTGA come from the germline V gene. The CDR3 loop spans 14 amino acids. Trimming stripped 2 bases from V and 5 bases from J, with 10 bases between. For the CDR3, the DNA is TGTGCCAGCAGCTTAGGTCCCCAGAACAATGAGCAGTTCTTC. Protein product: CASSLGPQNNEQFF.